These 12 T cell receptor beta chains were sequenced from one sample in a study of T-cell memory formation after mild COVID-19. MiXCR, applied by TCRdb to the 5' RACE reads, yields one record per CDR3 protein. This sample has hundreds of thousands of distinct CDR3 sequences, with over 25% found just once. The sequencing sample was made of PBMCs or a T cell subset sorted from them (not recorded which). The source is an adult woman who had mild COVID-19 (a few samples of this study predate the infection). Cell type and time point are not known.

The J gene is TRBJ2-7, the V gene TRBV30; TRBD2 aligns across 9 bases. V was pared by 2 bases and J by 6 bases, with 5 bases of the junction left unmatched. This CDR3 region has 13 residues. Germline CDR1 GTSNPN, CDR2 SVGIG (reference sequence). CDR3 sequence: CAWSLAGGFEQYF. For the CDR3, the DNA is TGTGCCTGGAGTTTGGCGGGAGGGTTCGAGCAGTACTTC.

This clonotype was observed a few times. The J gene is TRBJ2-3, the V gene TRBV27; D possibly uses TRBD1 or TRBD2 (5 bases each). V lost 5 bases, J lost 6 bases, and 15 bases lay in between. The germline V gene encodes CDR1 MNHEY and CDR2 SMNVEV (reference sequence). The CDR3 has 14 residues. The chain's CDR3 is CASSQSGTSDTQYF. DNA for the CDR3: TGTGCCAGCAGTCAATCGGGGACGTCTGATACGCAGTATTTT.

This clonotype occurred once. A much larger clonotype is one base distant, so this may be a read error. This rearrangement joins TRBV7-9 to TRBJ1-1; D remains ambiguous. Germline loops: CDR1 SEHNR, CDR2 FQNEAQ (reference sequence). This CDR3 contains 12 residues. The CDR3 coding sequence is TGTTCCAGCAGCTTAGGAGTTGTAGAAGCTTTCTTT. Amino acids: CSSSLGVVEAFF. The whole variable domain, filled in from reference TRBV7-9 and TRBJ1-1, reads DTGVSQNPRHKITKRGQNVTFRCDPISEHNRLYWYRQTLGQGPEFLTYFQNEAQLEKSRLLSDRFSAERPKGSFSTLEIQRTEQGDSAMYLCSSSLGVVEAFFGQGTRLTVV.

CDR3 sequence: CASSGTSGHQPQHF. In nucleotides, the CDR3 is TGTGCCAGCAGTGGGACATCGGGCCATCAGCCCCAGCATTTT. J is TRBJ1-5 and V is TRBV12-3 or TRBV12-4; D possibly corresponds to TRBD1 (6 bases). The V end lost 5 bases, the J end lost 5 bases, and 13 bases lay between the germline ends. This CDR3 has 14 amino acids.

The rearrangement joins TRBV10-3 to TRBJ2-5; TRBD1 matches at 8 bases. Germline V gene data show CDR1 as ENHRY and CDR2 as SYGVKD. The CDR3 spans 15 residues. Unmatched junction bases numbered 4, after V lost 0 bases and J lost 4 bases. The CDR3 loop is CAISESGQGGETQYF. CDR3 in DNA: TGTGCCATCAGTGAGTCTGGACAGGGAGGAGAGACCCAGTACTTC.

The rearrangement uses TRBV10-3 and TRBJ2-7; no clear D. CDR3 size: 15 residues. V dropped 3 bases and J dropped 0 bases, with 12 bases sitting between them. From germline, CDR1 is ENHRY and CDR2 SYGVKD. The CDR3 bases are TGTGCCATCAGTGAAGGCACTATGTCCTCCTACGAGCAGTACTTC. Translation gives CAISEGTMSSYEQYF.

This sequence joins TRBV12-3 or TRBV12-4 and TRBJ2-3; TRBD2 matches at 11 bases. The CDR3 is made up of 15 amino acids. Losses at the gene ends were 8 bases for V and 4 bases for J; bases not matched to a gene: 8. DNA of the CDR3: TGTGCCAGCTGTCTAGCGGGGGGCCGTGCAGATACGCAGTATTTT. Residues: CASCLAGGRADTQYF.

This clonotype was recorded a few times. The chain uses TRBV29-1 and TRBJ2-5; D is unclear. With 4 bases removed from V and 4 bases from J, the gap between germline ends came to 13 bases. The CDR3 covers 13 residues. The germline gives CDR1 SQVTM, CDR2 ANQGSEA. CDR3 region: CSVGSSLGETQYF. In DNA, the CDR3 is TGCAGCGTTGGCTCCTCCCTTGGAGAGACCCAGTACTTC. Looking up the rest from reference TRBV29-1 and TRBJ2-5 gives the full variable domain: SAVISQKPSRDICQRGTSLTIQCQVDSQVTMMFWYRQQPGQSLTLIATANQGSEATYESGFVIDKFPISRPNLTFSTLTVSNMSPEDSSIYLCSVGSSLGETQYFGPGTRLLVL.

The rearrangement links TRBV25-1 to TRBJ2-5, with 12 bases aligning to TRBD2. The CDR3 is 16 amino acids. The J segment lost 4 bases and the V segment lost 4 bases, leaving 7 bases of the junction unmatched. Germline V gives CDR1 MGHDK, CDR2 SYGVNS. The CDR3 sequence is CASSGSSGRAGETQYF. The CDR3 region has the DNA TGTGCCAGCAGTGGGTCTAGCGGGAGGGCCGGAGAGACCCAGTACTTC.

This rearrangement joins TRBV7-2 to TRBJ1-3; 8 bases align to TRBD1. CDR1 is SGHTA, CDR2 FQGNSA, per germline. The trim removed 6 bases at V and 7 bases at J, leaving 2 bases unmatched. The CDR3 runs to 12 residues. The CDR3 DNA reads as TGTGCCAGCAGGACAGGGGCTAACACCATATATTTT. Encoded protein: CASRTGANTIYF.

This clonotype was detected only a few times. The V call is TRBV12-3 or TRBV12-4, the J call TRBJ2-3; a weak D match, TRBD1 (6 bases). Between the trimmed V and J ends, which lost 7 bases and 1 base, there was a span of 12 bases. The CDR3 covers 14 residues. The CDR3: CASIDRRRTDTQYF. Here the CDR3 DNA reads TGTGCCAGCATCGACAGGCGCCGCACAGATACGCAGTATTTT.

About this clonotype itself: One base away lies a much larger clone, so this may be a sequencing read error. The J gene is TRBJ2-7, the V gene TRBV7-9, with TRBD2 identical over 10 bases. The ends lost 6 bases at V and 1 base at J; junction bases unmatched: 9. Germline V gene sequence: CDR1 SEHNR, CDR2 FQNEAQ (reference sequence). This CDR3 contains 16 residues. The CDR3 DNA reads TGTGCCAGCAGTCTCCTAGCGGGAGAGCCATCCTACGAGCAGTACTTC. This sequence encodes CASSLLAGEPSYEQYF.